These 7 T cell receptor beta chains were all obtained from the same sample, sequenced in a study of OX40 agonist ivuxolimab in advanced cancers. Generated by immunoSEQ multiplex PCR, the TCRdb table keeps only in-frame clones and is missing some. The sample includes around 67,000 clones, roughly 80% seen only once; the top ten take around 2.3%. The specimen comprised CD4+ or CD8+ T cells sorted from blood, sampled in a trial of the OX40 agonist ivuxolimab. All receptors derive from an adult with an advanced solid tumor such as melanoma, head and neck, liver or kidney cancer.

The V and J genes are TRBV11-2 and TRBJ1-1, with 10 bases aligning to TRBD1. The CDR3 consists of 17 residues. Germline CDR1 SGHAT, CDR2 FQNNGV. The V segment lost 5 bases and the J segment 6 bases; nucleotides outside the gene matches: 15. DNA for the CDR3: TGTGCCAGCAGCCCGTCCCACGACAGGGGGCGTATCTCTGAAGCTTTCTTT. This codes for CASSPSHDRGRISEAFF.

This clone rates as medium-sized. V is TRBV10-3 and J is TRBJ1-1; D ambiguous. Trimming removed 7 bases at V and 4 bases at J, with 16 bases between. The V gene's germline CDR1 is ENHRY and CDR2 SYGVKD. The CDR3 sequence is 14 residues long. This CDR3 reads CAIIARLGGTEAFF. DNA for the CDR3: TGTGCCATCATCGCGAGGTTAGGAGGCACTGAAGCTTTCTTT.

The chain has TRBV6-1 and TRBJ2-7; weak D call: TRBD1 (6 bases). The CDR3 extends over 14 amino acids. Trimming took 0 bases from V and 3 from J, leaving 9 bases between them. Per germline, CDR1 MNHNS and CDR2 SASEGT. CDR3 protein: CASSEAPQGYEQYF. The CDR3 DNA reads as TGTGCCAGCAGTGAAGCGCCACAGGGCTACGAGCAGTACTTC.

V and J are TRBV29-1 and TRBJ1-1; weak D call: TRBD1 (5 bases). V was shortened by 5 bases and J by 13 bases, with 17 bases between the two germline ends. The germline gives CDR1 SQVTM, CDR2 ANQGSEA. This CDR3 contains 11 residues. The CDR3: CSVTRGQGVFF. CDR3 DNA sequence: TGCAGCGTTACAAGGGGTCAGGGAGTTTTCTTT.

The chain recombines TRBV7-2 with TRBJ2-3; 9 bases align to TRBD2. Germline V lookup: CDR1 SGHTA, CDR2 FQGNSA. V lost 6 bases to trimming and J lost 3 bases; unmatched junction nucleotides: 4. This CDR3 spans 14 amino acids. The CDR3 DNA is TGTGCCAGCAGACCTAGCGGGAATACAGATACGCAGTATTTT. Its translation: CASRPSGNTDTQYF.

This clone was detected many times. J is TRBJ1-3 and V is TRBV6-4, with D hard to call. CDR3 length: 15 residues. With 3 bases removed from V and 0 bases from J, the gap between germline ends came to 9 bases. Germline CDR1 reads MRHNA; CDR2 reads SNTAGT. The CDR3 region has the DNA TGTGCCAGCAGTGAAAAGGAGAGCTCTGGAAACACCATATATTTT. Protein sequence: CASSEKESSGNTIYF.

This clone was observed a single time. This chain links TRBV29-1 with TRBJ1-4; D remains unclear. The CDR3 is made up of 15 amino acids. Trimming pared 4 bases from V and 8 bases from J, leaving 20 bases between. Germline V gene data show CDR1 as SQVTM and CDR2 as ANQGSEA. In DNA, the CDR3 is TGCAGCGTTGCCCAGACGCTCGGGCTGGGGGAAAAACTGTTTTTT. Translation gives CSVAQTLGLGEKLFF.